This T cell receptor beta chain was found in a study of OX40 agonist ivuxolimab in advanced cancers. With respect to the entire study: Ivuxolimab was an agonistic, fully human IgG2 monoclonal antibody directed against OX40 (CD134), a costimulatory receptor. Intravenous ivuxolimab was administered to patients every 2 weeks at six dose levels: 0.01, 0.1, 0.3, 1.5, 3 and 10 mg/kg. Among the roughly 52 dose-escalation patients, 19 had hepatocellular carcinoma, roughly 15 melanoma, 9 renal cell carcinoma and 9 head and neck cancer. In the dose-escalation cohort, approximately 80% of patients were male, and the mean age was around 60 years with a range of roughly 23 to 79. Patients were allowed to have had prior anti-PD-1, anti-PD-L1 or anti-CTLA-4 therapy, and less than 45% of the dose-escalation patients had previously received checkpoint inhibitors. Three dose-escalation patients achieved partial responses, one with hepatocellular carcinoma and two with cutaneous melanoma. Peripheral TCRbeta sequencing was intended to test whether TCR sequence diversity was altered and clonal T-cell expansion was caused by ivuxolimab. The paper reports the monotherapy dose-escalation portion (N ≈ 52 patients) of the phase I ivuxolimab trial.

To sequence the TCRbeta CDR3 region, genomic DNA was isolated from the sorted cells. The immunoSEQ Assay was used for sequencing of TCRbeta CDR3 regions. TCRdb took this table from immuneACCESS and kept in-frame rearrangements with V and J called. Such tables lack part of the clones; where checked against another copy, unresolved V genes explain under half of the gap, and the rest is unexplained. The sample has about 81,000 clones on record, more than 85% of them singletons. In total, the top ten clones hold 13% to 15% of the sample. In the germline V gene, CDR1 corresponds to LGHNT and CDR2 to FRNRAP. Including cysteine and phenylalanine, the CDR3 has 17 amino acids. CDR3 DNA only is kept here, 51 bases in frame from base 1. Compared with germline, V lacks 5 bases and J lacks 2 bases; bases without a gene match: 10. As regards this clone: This receptor's antigen is unknown. No much larger clone exists at a distance of one base, and base qualities are not known.

General study outcomes and caveats: Clonal expansion of both CD4+ and CD8+ blood T cells was observed from baseline to week 6 at doses 0.1 to 3.0 mg/kg. After ivuxolimab, CD8+ T cells had more expanded clones than CD4+ T cells on average. In partial responders in the 0.1-3.0 mg/kg groups, normalized peripheral clonal expansion was found to be among the lowest, especially among CD8+ T cells. Antigen specificity was not determined for the clonally expanded peripheral T cells. Low levels of normalized T-cell clonal expansion were also shown by some nonresponding patients.

Patients with autoimmune disease history or receiving systemic immunosuppression were excluded from the trial. In every dose cohort, peripheral blood was drawn for TCR sequencing at baseline, cycle 4 day 1, and cycle 7 day 1. The samples were drawn from a first-in-human, open-label, multicenter phase I dose-escalation trial of ivuxolimab. Adults with locally advanced or metastatic head and neck squamous cell, hepatocellular, melanoma or renal cell carcinoma were enrolled in the trial. Before TCR sequencing, CD4+ and CD8+ T cells were separately sorted from peripheral blood. The rearrangement joined TRBV12-5 to TRBJ2-3; TRBD1 lines up with 10 middle nucleotides. Sample: CD4+ or CD8+ T cells sorted from blood, taken in a trial of the OX40 agonist ivuxolimab. The source of this sequence is an adult with an advanced solid tumor such as melanoma, head and neck, liver or kidney cancer. For the CDR3, the sequence is CASGIVPGQGPTDTQYF. The DNA reads TGTGCTAGTGGTATCGTTCCGGGACAGGGGCCCACAGATACGCAGTATTTT.